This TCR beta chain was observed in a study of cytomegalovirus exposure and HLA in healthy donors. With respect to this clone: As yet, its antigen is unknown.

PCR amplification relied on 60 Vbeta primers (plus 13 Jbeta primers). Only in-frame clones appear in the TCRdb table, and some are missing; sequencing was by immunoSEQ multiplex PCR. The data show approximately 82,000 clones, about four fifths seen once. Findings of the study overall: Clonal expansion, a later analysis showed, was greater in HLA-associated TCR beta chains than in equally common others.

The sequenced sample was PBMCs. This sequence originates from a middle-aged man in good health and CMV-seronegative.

As DNA, the CDR3 is TGTGCCAGCAGCTTGGAAGGGACGGAAGAGCTGCGGGAGGCAGATACGCAGTATTTT. This codes for CASSLEGTEELREADTQYF. V and J are TRBV5-6 and TRBJ2-3, with 8 bases aligning to TRBD2. The CDR3 consists of 19 residues. Germline V CDR1 and CDR2: SGHDT, YYEEEE. Trimming at V came to 0 bases and at J to 4 bases, leaving 16 bases not matched to a gene.